This entry lists 9 T cell receptor beta chains sequenced from one sample in a study of blood T cell repertoires in COVID-19. Data came from immunoSEQ multiplex PCR; TCRdb stores just in-frame clones and leaves some out. The sample has fewer than 350,000 clones, around 85% seen once. Sequences were obtained from PBMCs or T cells enriched from blood (not recorded which). The receptor set was obtained from a woman aged 25 to 45 who had been exposed to COVID-19.

The chain couples TRBV20-1 to TRBJ2-7; 8 bases agree with TRBD1. Germline-derived CDR1 and CDR2 are DFQATT and SNEGSKA (reference sequence). This CDR3 spans 14 amino acids. Trimming cost V 6 bases and J 4 bases; bases outside gene matches: 11. The CDR3 sequence is CSASTGTGDYEQYF. DNA for the CDR3: TGCAGTGCCAGTACCGGGACAGGTGATTACGAGCAGTACTTC.

This clone came up a few times. The chain has TRBV7-3 and TRBJ2-5, with 9 bases identical to TRBD1. The CDR3 is 13 amino acids. Germline-derived CDR1 and CDR2 are SGHTA and FQGTGA. The V segment lost 5 bases and the J segment 5 bases; nucleotides outside the gene matches: 3. The CDR3 protein is CASSPGQGETQYF. CDR3 in DNA: TGTGCCAGCAGCCCAGGACAGGGGGAGACCCAGTACTTC. Looking up the rest from reference TRBV7-3 and TRBJ2-5 gives the full variable domain: GAGVSQTPSNKVTEKGKYVELRCDPISGHTALYWYRQSLGQGPEFLIYFQGTGAADDSGLPNDRFFAVRPEGSVSTLKIQRTERGDSAVYLCASSPGQGETQYFGPGTRLLVL.

The rearrangement links TRBV15 to TRBJ2-1; 13 bases are a match to TRBD2. The germline CDR1 and CDR2 sequences are LNHNV and YYDKDF (reference sequence). CDR3 length: 17 amino acids. Trimming at V came to 3 bases and at J to 10 bases, leaving 12 bases not matched to a gene. The CDR3 sequence is CATSSPRGGLAGHEQFF. Written as DNA, the CDR3 is TGTGCCACCAGCAGCCCACGGGGGGGACTAGCGGGACACGAGCAGTTCTTC. Drawing the rest from reference TRBV15 and TRBJ2-1, the complete variable domain is DAMVIQNPRYQVTQFGKPVTLSCSQTLNHNVMYWYQQKSSQAPKLLFHYYDKDFNNEADTPDNFQSRRPNTSFCFLDIRSPGLGDTAMYLCATSSPRGGLAGHEQFFGPGTRLTVL.

In DNA form, the CDR3 reads TGTGCCTGGGAGGCTAGGAGTGGGACTGAAGCTTTCTTT. Translated: CAWEARSGTEAFF. The V gene is TRBV30, the J gene TRBJ1-1; no clear D. Germline CDR1 reads GTSNPN; CDR2 reads SVGIG (reference sequence). V lost 5 bases and J lost 5, with 15 bases in between. The CDR3 contains 13 residues.

This sequence joins TRBV6-1 and TRBJ2-1; maybe TRBD2 (6 bases). Germline-derived CDR1 and CDR2 are MNHNS and SASEGT. V lost 0 bases, J lost 6 bases, and 15 bases lay in between. The CDR3 loop spans 16 amino acids. Here the CDR3 reads CASSEATRRDGNEQFF. Written as DNA, the CDR3 is TGTGCCAGCAGTGAAGCCACTCGGCGGGACGGCAATGAGCAGTTCTTC.

This clone was counted only a few times. The V and J genes are TRBV30 and TRBJ2-5; no clear D gene. Germline V gene lookup returns CDR1 GTSNPN and CDR2 SVGIG (reference sequence). This CDR3 spans 13 amino acids. The V end was cut by 0 bases, the J end by 5 bases, with 10 bases between. Here the CDR3 reads CAWSVRMRETQYF. CDR3 bases: TGTGCCTGGAGTGTTAGGATGAGGGAGACCCAGTACTTC. Full variable domain (remainder filled in from reference TRBV30 and TRBJ2-5): SQTIHQWPATLVQPVGSPLSLECTVEGTSNPNLYWYRQAAGRGLQLLFYSVGIGQISSEVPQNLSASRPQDRQFILSSKKLLLSDSGFYLCAWSVRMRETQYFGPGTRLLVL.

The chain uses TRBV19 and TRBJ2-2, with D perhaps matching TRBD2 (6 bases). V was pared by 1 base and J by 6 bases, with 9 bases between. Germline lookup yields CDR1 LNHDA and CDR2 SQIVND (reference sequence). The CDR3 is made up of 14 amino acids. The CDR3 loop reads CASSIVSGAGELFF. The DNA for the CDR3 is TGTGCCAGTAGTATAGTATCGGGGGCCGGGGAGCTGTTTTTT.

This clone is a singleton in its sample. This rearrangement joins TRBV28 to TRBJ1-3, with 8 bases identical to TRBD1. Per germline, CDR1 MDHEN and CDR2 SYDVKM. This CDR3 spans 16 amino acids. The V segment lost 8 bases and the J segment 1 base; nucleotides outside the gene matches: 10. The CDR3 protein is CASLFGRGRSGNTIYF. Here the CDR3 DNA reads TGTGCCAGCTTATTTGGCAGGGGGCGATCTGGAAACACCATATATTTT.

This chain joins TRBV7-9 and TRBJ2-7; the match to TRBD1 covers 7 bases. The CDR3 covers 15 residues. Germline CDR1 SEHNR, CDR2 FQNEAQ (reference sequence). The ends lost 5 bases at V and 4 bases at J; junction bases unmatched: 11. For the CDR3, the DNA is TGTGCCAGCAGCCCCCAGGGGGTTCGAAGATACGAGCAGTACTTC. It codes for CASSPQGVRRYEQYF.